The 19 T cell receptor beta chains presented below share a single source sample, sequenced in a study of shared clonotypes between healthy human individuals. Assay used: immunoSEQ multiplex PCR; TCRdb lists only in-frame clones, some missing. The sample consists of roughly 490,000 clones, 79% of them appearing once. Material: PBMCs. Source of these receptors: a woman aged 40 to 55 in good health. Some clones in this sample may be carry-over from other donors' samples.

The CDR3 spells CASSNPPAATVTGELFF. CDR3 in DNA: TGTGCCAGTAGTAACCCCCCGGCGGCTACGGTCACCGGGGAGCTGTTTTTT. V and J are TRBV19 and TRBJ2-2; no clear D gene. Germline CDR1 is LNHDA and CDR2 is SQIVND (reference sequence). Trimming took off 4 bases at V and 4 bases at J, with 19 bases between the two ends. The CDR3 length is 17 residues.

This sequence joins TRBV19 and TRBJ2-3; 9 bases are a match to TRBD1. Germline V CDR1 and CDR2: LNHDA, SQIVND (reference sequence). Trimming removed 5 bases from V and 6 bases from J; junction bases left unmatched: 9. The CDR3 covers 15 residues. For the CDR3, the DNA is TGTGCCAGTAGTCCGACAGGGGGTGAGGGTGATACGCAGTATTTT. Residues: CASSPTGGEGDTQYF.

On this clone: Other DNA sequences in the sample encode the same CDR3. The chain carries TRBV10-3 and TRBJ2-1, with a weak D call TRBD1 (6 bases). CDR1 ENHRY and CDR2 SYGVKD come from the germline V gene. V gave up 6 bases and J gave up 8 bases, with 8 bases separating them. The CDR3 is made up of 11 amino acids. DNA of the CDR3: TGTGCCATCAGGACAGGTGATGAGCAGTTCTTC. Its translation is CAIRTGDEQFF.

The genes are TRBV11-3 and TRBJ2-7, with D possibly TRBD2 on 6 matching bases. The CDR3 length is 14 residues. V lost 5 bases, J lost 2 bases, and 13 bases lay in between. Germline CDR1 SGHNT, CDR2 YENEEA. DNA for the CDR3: TGTGCCAGCAGCCACGGGACTGGAGCCTACGAGCAGTACTTC. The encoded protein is CASSHGTGAYEQYF.

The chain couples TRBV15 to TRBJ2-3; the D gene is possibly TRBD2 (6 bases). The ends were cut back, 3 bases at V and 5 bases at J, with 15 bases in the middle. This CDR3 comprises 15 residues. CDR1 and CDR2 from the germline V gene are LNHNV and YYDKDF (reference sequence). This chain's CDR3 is CATSSPWGERDTQYF. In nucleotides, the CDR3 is TGTGCCACCAGCAGTCCCTGGGGGGAGAGAGATACGCAGTATTTT.

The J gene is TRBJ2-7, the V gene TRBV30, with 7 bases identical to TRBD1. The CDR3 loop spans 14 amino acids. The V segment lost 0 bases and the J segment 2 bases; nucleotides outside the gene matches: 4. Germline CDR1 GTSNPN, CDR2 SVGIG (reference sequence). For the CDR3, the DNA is TGTGCCTGGAGTGTACACAGGGGACCCTACGAGCAGTACTTC. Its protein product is CAWSVHRGPYEQYF.

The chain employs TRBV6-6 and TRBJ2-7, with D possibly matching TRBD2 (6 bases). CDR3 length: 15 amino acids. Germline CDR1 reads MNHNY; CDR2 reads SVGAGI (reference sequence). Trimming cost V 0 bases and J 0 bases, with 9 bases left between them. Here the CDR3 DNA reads TGTGCCAGCAGTTACTCGCGGGACCGCTCCTACGAGCAGTACTTC. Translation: CASSYSRDRSYEQYF.

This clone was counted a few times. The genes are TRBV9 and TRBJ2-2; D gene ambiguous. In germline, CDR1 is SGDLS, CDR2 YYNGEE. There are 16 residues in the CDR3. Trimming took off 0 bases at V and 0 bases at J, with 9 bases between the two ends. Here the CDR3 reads CASSVGARANTGELFF. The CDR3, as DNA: TGTGCCAGCAGCGTAGGGGCGAGAGCGAACACCGGGGAGCTGTTTTTT.

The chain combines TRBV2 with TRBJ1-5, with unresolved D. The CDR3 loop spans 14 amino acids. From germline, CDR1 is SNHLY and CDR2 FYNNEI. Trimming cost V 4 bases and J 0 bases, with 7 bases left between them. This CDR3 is CASSGQHSNQPQHF. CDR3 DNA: TGTGCCAGCAGTGGCCAGCATAGCAATCAGCCCCAGCATTTT.

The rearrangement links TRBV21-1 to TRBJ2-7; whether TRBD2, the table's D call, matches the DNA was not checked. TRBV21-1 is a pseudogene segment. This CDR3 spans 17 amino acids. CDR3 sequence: CASSSVPYSGSSHEQYF. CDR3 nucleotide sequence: TGTGCCAGCTCCAGTGTCCCCTATAGCGGGAGTTCCCACGAGCAGTACTTC.

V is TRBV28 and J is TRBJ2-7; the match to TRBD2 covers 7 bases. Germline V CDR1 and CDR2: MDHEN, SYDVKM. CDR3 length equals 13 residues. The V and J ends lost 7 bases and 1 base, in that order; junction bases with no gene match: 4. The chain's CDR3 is CASNPGLSYEQYF. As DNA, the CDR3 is TGTGCCAGCAATCCGGGACTATCCTACGAGCAGTACTTC.

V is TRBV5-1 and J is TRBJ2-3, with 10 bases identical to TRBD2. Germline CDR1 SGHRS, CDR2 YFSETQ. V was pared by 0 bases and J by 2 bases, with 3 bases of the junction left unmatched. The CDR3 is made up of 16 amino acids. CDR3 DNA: TGCGCCAGCAGCTTGGTTAGCGGGAGGACCACAGATACGCAGTATTTT. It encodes CASSLVSGRTTDTQYF.

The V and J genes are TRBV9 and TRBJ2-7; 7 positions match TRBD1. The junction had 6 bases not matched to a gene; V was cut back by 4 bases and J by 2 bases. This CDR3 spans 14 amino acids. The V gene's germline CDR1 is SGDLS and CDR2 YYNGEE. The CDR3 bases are TGTGCCAGCAGCCTCACAGGGGTCCCCTACGAGCAGTACTTC. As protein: CASSLTGVPYEQYF. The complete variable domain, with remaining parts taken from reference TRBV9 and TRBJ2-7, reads DSGVTQTPKHLITATGQRVTLRCSPRSGDLSVYWYQQSLDQGLQFLIQYYNGEERAKGNILERFSAQQFPDLHSELNLSSLELGDSALYFCASSLTGVPYEQYFGPGTRLTVT.

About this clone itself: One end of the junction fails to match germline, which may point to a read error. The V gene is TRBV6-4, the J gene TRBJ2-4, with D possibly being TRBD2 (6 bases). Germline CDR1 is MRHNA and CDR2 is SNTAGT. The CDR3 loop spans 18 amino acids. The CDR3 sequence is CASRDYTRMTLAKNIQYF. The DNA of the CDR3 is TGTGCCAGCAGGGACTATACTCGCATGACGCTAGCCAAAAACATTCAGTACTTC.

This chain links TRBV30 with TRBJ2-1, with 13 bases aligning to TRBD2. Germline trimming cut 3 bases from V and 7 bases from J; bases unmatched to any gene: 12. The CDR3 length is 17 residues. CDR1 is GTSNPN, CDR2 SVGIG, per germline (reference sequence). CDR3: CAWSRGLAGVIRNEQFF. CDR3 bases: TGTGCCTGGAGCAGAGGACTAGCGGGAGTTATAAGGAATGAGCAGTTCTTC.

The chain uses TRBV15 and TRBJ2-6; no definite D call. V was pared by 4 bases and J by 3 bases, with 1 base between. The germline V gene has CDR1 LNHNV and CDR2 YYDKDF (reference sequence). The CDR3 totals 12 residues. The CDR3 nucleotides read TGTGCCACCAGCATTGGGGCCAACGTCCTGACTTTC. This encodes CATSIGANVLTF.

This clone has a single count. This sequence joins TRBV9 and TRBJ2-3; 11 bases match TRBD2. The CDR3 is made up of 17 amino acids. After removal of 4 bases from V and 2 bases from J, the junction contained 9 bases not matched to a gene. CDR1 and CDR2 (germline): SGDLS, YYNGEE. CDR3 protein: CASSPTGLAGLTDTQYF. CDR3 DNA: TGTGCCAGCAGCCCCACAGGACTAGCGGGCCTCACAGATACGCAGTATTTT.

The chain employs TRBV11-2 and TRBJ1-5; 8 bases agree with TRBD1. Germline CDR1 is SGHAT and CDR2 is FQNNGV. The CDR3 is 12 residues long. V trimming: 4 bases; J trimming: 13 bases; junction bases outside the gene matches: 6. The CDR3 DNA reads TGTGCCAGCAGCTCTGGGACAGGAATACAGCATTTT. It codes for CASSSGTGIQHF.

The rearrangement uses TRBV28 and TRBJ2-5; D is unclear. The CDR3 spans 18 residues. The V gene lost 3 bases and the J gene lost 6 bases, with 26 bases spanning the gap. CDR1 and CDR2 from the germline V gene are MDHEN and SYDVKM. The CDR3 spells CASSFKFSPGRVKKTQYF. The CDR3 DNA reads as TGTGCCAGCAGTTTTAAATTTTCCCCGGGCCGGGTCAAGAAGACCCAGTACTTC. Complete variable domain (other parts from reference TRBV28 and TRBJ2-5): DVKVTQSSRYLVKRTGEKVFLECVQDMDHENMFWYRQDPGLGLRLIYFSYDVKMKEKGDIPEGYSVSREKKERFSLILESASTNQTSMYLCASSFKFSPGRVKKTQYFGPGTRLLVL.